Listed here is a single TCR beta chain. The antigen is undetermined. These data belong to a study of cytomegalovirus exposure and HLA in healthy donors. General observations from the study: There were under 200 TCR beta chains listed as cytomegalovirus-associated.

60 Vbeta and 13 Jbeta primers were used in PCR. Generated by immunoSEQ multiplex PCR, the TCRdb table keeps only in-frame clones and is missing some. The repertoire holds tens of thousands of clones, with around three quarters as singletons. Germline values: CDR1 KGHSH, CDR2 LQKENI. Trimming removed 6 bases at V and 5 bases at J, with 19 bases between. This CDR3 contains 16 residues. The chain joins TRBV18 to TRBJ2-2; TRBD2 might be the D (6 bases). This receptor was obtained from a middle-aged man in good health and CMV-seronegative. The sequenced material came from PBMCs. Here the CDR3 DNA reads TGTGCCAGCTCGAGAACCGGGACTCCATCGACCGGGGAGCTGTTTTTT. Encoded protein: CASSRTGTPSTGELFF.